The clone carrying this T cell receptor beta chain was seen more than once but under ten times. CDR3 size: 13 residues. Trimming removed 1 base from V and 10 bases from J, with 11 bases in between. Germline lookup yields CDR1 SEHNR and CDR2 FQNEAQ (reference sequence). This entry is derived from a study of blood T cells in healthy people across ages. A second about 7 to 11 cycle PCR used barcoded and J-beta primers. TCRdb analysed the 5' RACE reads with MiXCR anew, one entry per CDR3 protein. The repertoire holds some 370,000 distinct CDR3 sequences, with 45% to 60% as singletons. The sequenced sample was blood. The receptor was derived from a man aged 60 to 75 in good health. The chain employs TRBV7-9 and TRBJ2-1, with D possibly being TRBD1 or TRBD2 (5 bases each). The CDR3 protein is CASSLVGVGEQFF. DNA for the CDR3: TGTGCCAGCAGCTTAGTGGGGGTCGGGGAGCAGTTCTTC.